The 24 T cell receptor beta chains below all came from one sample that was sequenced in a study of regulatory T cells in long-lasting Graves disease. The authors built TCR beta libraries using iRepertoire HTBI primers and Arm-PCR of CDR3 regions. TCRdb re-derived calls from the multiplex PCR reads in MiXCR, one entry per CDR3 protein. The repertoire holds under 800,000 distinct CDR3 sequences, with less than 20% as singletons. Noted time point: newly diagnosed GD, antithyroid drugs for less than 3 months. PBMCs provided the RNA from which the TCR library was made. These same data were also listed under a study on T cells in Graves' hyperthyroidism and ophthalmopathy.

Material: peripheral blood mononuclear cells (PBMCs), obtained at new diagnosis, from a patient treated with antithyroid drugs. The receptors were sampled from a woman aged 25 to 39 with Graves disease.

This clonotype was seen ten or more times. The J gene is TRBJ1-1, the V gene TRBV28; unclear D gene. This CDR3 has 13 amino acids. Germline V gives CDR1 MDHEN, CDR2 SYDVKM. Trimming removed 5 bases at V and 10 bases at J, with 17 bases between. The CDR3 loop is CASSDTIPRRAFF. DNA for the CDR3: TGTGCCAGCAGTGATACTATTCCTAGGAGAGCTTTCTTT.

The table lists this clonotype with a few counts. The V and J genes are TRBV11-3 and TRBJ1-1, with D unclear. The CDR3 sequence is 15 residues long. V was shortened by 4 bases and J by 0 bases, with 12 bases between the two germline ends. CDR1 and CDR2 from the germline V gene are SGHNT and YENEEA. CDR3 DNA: TGTGCCAGCAGCTGGACGAGGGATTTGAACACTGAAGCTTTCTTT. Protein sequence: CASSWTRDLNTEAFF.

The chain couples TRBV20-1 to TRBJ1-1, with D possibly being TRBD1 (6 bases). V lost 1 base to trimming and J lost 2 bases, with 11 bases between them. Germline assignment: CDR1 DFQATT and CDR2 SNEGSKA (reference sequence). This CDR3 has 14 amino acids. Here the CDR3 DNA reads TGCAGTGCTAGAGCACGGGGGCGAAACACTGAAGCTTTCTTT. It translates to CSARARGRNTEAFF.

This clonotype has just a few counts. The DNA of the CDR3 is TGTGCCAGCAGCCCCTGGGGACAGGGCGGGCAATACAATGAGCAGTTCTTC. It is translated as CASSPWGQGGQYNEQFF. The chain employs TRBV3-1 and TRBJ2-1; 9 bases agree with TRBD1. Unmatched junction bases numbered 11, after V lost 4 bases and J lost 4 bases. The CDR3 runs to 17 residues. The germline gives CDR1 LGHDT, CDR2 YNNKEL (reference sequence).

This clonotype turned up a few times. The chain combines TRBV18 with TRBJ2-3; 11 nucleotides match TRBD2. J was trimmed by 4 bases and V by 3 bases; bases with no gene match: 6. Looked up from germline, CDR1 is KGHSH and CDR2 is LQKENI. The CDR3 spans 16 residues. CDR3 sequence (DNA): TGTGCCAGCTCACCGAGCATAGCGGGAGGGCCAGATACGCAGTATTTT. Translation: CASSPSIAGGPDTQYF.

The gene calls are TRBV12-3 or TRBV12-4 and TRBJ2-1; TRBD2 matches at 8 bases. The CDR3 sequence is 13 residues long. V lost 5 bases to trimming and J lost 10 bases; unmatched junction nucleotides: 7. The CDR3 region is CASSLGLAREQFF. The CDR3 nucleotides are TGTGCCAGCAGTCTCGGACTAGCTAGGGAGCAGTTCTTC.

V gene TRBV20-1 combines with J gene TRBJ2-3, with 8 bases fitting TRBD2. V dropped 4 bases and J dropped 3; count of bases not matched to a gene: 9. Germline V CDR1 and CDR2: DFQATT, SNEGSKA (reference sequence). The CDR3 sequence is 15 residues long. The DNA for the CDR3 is TGCAGTGCTACAAGAGGAGGGACTAGAACAGATACGCAGTATTTT. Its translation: CSATRGGTRTDTQYF.

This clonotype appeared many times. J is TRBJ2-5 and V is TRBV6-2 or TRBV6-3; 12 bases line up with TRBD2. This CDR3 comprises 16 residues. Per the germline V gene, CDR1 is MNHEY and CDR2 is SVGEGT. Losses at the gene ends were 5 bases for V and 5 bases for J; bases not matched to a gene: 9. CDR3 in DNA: TGTGCCAGCAGTGACCCACTAGCGGGAGGACGGGAGACCCAGTACTTC. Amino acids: CASSDPLAGGRETQYF.

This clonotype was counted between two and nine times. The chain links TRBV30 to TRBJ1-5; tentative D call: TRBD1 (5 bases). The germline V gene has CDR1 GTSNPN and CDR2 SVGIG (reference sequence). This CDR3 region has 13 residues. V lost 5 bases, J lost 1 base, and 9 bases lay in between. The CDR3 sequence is CAWGAGSNQPQHF. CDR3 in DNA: TGTGCCTGGGGGGCCGGGAGCAATCAGCCCCAGCATTTT.

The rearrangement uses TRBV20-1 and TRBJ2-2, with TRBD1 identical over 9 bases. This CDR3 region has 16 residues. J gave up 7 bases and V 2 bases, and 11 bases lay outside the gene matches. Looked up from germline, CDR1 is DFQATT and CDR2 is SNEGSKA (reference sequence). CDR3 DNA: TGCAGTGCTAGACCAGGACAGGGGTGGGATGGCGGGGAGCTGTTTTTT. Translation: CSARPGQGWDGGELFF.

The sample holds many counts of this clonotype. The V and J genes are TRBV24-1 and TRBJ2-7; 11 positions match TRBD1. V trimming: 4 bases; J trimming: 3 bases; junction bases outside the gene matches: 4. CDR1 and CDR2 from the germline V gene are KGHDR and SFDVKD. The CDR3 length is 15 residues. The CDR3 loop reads CATSESGTGGYEQYF. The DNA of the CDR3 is TGTGCCACCAGTGAATCCGGGACAGGGGGCTACGAGCAGTACTTC.

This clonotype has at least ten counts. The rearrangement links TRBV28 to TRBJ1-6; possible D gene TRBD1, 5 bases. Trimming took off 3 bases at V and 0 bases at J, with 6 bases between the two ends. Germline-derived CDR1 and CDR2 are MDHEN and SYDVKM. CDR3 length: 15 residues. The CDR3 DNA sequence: TGTGCCAGCAGTTTTCAGGGCTCCTATAATTCACCCCTCCACTTT. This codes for CASSFQGSYNSPLHF. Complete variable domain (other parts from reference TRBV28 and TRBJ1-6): DVKVTQSSRYLVKRTGEKVFLECVQDMDHENMFWYRQDPGLGLRLIYFSYDVKMKEKGDIPEGYSVSREKKERFSLILESASTNQTSMYLCASSFQGSYNSPLHFGNGTRLTVT.

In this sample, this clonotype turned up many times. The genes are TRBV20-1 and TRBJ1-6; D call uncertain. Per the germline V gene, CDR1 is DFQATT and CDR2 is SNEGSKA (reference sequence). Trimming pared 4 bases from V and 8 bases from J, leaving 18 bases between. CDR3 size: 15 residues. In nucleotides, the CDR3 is TGCAGTGCTAAACCGGACGGAGGAATCTATTCACCCCTCCACTTT. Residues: CSAKPDGGIYSPLHF.

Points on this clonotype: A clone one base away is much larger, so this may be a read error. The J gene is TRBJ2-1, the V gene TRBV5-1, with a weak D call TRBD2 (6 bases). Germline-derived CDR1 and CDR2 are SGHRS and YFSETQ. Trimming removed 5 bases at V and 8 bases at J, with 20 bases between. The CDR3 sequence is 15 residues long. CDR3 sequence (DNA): TGCGCCAGCAGGGAACAGGAGGGCCGGGGCGATGAGCAGTTCTTC. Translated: CASREQEGRGDEQFF.

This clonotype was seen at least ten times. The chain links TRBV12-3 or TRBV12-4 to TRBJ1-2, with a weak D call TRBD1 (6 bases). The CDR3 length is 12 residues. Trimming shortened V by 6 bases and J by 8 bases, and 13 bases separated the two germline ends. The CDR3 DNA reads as TGTGCCAGCAGCCTAGGGGGGATAGGCTACACCTTC. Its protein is CASSLGGIGYTF.

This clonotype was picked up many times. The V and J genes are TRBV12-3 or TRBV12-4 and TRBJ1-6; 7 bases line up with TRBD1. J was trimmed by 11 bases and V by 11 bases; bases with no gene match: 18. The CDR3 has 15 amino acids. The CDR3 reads CASSGQAVVSAPLHF. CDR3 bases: TGTGCCTCATCCGGACAGGCGGTGGTATCAGCACCCCTCCACTTT.

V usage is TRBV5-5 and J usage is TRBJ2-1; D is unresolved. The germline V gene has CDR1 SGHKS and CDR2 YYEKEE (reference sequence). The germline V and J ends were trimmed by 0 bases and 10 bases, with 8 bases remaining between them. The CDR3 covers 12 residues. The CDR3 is CASSLVFQEQFF. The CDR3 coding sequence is TGTGCCAGCAGCTTGGTTTTCCAGGAGCAGTTCTTC.

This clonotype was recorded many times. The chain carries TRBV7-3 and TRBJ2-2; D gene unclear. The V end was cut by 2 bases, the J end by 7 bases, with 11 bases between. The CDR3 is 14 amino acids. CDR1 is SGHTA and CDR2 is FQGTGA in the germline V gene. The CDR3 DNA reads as TGTGCCAGCAGCTTAGGGCCCGAGGACGGGGAGCTGTTTTTT. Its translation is CASSLGPEDGELFF.

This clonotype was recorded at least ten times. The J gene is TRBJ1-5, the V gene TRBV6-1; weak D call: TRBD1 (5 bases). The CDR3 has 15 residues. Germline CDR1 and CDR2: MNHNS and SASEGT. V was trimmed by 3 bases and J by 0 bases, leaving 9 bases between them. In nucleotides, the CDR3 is TGTGCCAGCAGTGAGGGGGTACTTAGCAATCAGCCCCAGCATTTT. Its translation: CASSEGVLSNQPQHF.

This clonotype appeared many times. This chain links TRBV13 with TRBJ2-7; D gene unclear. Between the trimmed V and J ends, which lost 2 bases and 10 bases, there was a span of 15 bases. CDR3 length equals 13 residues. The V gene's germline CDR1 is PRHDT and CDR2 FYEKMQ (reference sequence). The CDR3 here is CASSLSPRPEQYF. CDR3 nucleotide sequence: TGTGCCAGCAGCTTATCCCCGCGGCCGGAACAGTACTTC.

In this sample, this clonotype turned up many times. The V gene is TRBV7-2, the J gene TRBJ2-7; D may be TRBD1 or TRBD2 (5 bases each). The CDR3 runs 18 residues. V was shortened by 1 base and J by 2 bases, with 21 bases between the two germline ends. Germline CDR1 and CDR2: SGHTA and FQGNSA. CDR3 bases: TGTGCCAGCAGCTTAGGGGGGTCGGCCGTACCCCTAACCTACGAGCAGTACTTC. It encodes CASSLGGSAVPLTYEQYF.

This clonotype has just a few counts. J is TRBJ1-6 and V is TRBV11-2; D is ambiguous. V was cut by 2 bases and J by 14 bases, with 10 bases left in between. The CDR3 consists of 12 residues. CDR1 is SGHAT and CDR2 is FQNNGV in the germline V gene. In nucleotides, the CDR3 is TGTGCCAGCAGCTTATTGCAGGCTTCCCTCCACTTT. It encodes CASSLLQASLHF.

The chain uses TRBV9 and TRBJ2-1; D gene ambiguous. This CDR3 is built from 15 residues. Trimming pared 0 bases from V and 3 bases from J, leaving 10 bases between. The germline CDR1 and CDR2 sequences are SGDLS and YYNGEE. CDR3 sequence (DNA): TGTGCCAGCAGCGTAGAAGGATCGGTCTACAATGAGCAGTTCTTC. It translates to CASSVEGSVYNEQFF.

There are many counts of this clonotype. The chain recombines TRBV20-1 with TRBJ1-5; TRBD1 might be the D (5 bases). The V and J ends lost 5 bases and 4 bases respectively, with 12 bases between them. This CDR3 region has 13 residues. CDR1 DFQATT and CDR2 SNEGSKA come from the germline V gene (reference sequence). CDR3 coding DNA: TGCAGTGCTCCGCGGGGACCAAATCAGCCCCAGCATTTT. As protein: CSAPRGPNQPQHF.